Listed below are T cell receptor beta chains from one sample, sequenced in a study of shared clonotypes between healthy human individuals. Sequencing was performed with immunoSEQ multiplex PCR; in TCRdb, only in-frame clones are kept and a portion is missing. The profile covers fewer than 650,000 clones, with roughly four fifths appearing a single time and roughly 13% taken by the ten largest. Sequencing used PBMCs. The receptors stem from a woman aged 40 to 50 in good health. Some clones in this sample may be carry-over from other donors' samples. CDR3s include the opening cysteine and the closing phenylalanine or tryptophan. A D gene is named only where the DNA matches it firmly. Expanded clones get a size class; other rows say once, few or many, or leave the size out.

d_gene: TRBD1
j_gene: TRBJ1-5
v_gene: TRBV19
len: 16
abundance: .
CDR3aa: CASNPQTGQGLQPQHF
CDR3nt: TGTGCCAGTAATCCGCAAACGGGACAGGGGCTACAGCCCCAGCATTTT

d_gene: TRBD2
j_gene: TRBJ2-7
v_gene: TRBV7-8
len: 15
abundance: .
CDR3aa: CASSPRTSDLGEQYF
CDR3nt: TGTGCCAGCAGCCCTCGGACTAGCGACCTAGGCGAGCAGTACTTC

d_gene: .
j_gene: TRBJ2-7
v_gene: TRBV30
len: 13
abundance: .
CDR3aa: CAWTRQVGYEQYF
CDR3nt: TGTGCCTGGACCAGACAGGTCGGTTACGAGCAGTACTTC

d_gene: .
j_gene: TRBJ1-1
v_gene: TRBV19
len: 16
abundance: .
CDR3aa: CASSILTGLKNTEAFF
CDR3nt: TGTGCCAGTAGTATACTTACAGGCCTTAAGAACACTGAAGCTTTCTTT

d_gene: TRBD1
j_gene: TRBJ1-4
v_gene: TRBV6-5
len: 15
abundance: .
CDR3aa: CASSPPGTGTEKLFF
CDR3nt: TGTGCCAGCAGTCCCCCCGGGACAGGGACCGAAAAACTGTTTTTT

d_gene: TRBD1
j_gene: TRBJ2-5
v_gene: TRBV7-2
len: 16
abundance: .
CDR3aa: CASSFGGTGGQETQYF
CDR3nt: TGTGCCAGCAGCTTTGGCGGGACAGGAGGCCAAGAGACCCAGTACTTC

d_gene: TRBD1
j_gene: TRBJ1-2
v_gene: TRBV29-1
len: 13
abundance: once
CDR3aa: CSVGTGGNYGYTF
CDR3nt: TGCAGCGTTGGGACAGGGGGGAACTATGGCTACACCTTC

d_gene: TRBD1
j_gene: TRBJ2-7
v_gene: TRBV27
len: 14
abundance: .
CDR3aa: CASSLGQGDYEQYF
CDR3nt: TGTGCCAGCAGTTTGGGGCAGGGGGACTACGAGCAGTACTTC

d_gene: .
j_gene: TRBJ2-7
v_gene: TRBV28
len: 14
abundance: once
CDR3aa: CASSSPDIRYEQYF
CDR3nt: TGTGCCAGCAGTTCCCCGGACATCCGTTACGAGCAGTACTTC

d_gene: .
j_gene: TRBJ2-7
v_gene: TRBV27
len: 12
abundance: few
CDR3aa: CATRTASYEQYF
CDR3nt: TGTGCCACCCGGACAGCTTCCTACGAGCAGTACTTC

d_gene: .
j_gene: TRBJ2-2
v_gene: TRBV19
len: 11
abundance: few
CDR3aa: CASGDPGELFF
CDR3nt: TGTGCCAGCGGAGATCCCGGGGAGCTGTTTTTT

d_gene: .
j_gene: TRBJ2-1
v_gene: TRBV5-4
len: 15
abundance: .
CDR3aa: CASRTPGTPNNEQFF
CDR3nt: TGTGCCAGCAGGACCCCCGGGACGCCTAACAATGAGCAGTTCTTC

d_gene: .
j_gene: TRBJ1-4
v_gene: TRBV11-2
len: 14
abundance: many
CDR3aa: CASSPGQPNEKLFF
CDR3nt: TGTGCCAGCAGCCCGGGACAACCTAATGAAAAACTGTTTTTT

d_gene: TRBD2
j_gene: TRBJ2-1
v_gene: TRBV2
len: 14
abundance: .
CDR3aa: CASTQREGYNEQFF
CDR3nt: TGTGCCAGCACCCAGCGGGAGGGATACAATGAGCAGTTCTTC

d_gene: .
j_gene: TRBJ2-2
v_gene: TRBV7-3
len: 15
abundance: .
CDR3aa: CASGRGGLSTGELFF
CDR3nt: TGTGCCAGCGGCCGTGGGGGGTTGAGCACCGGGGAGCTGTTTTTT

d_gene: TRBD2
j_gene: TRBJ2-1
v_gene: TRBV4-1
len: 15
abundance: .
CDR3aa: CASSPRAGEFGEQFF
CDR3nt: TGCGCCAGCAGCCCCCGAGCGGGAGAATTCGGTGAGCAGTTCTTC

d_gene: .
j_gene: TRBJ1-2
v_gene: TRBV7-2
len: 13
abundance: .
CDR3aa: CASSLDLNYGYTF
CDR3nt: TGTGCCAGCAGCTTAGACCTTAACTATGGCTACACCTTC

d_gene: TRBD1
j_gene: TRBJ1-2
v_gene: TRBV5-1
len: 15
abundance: .
CDR3aa: CASSSGGTGRYGYTF
CDR3nt: TGCGCCAGCAGCTCGGGCGGGACAGGGAGGTATGGCTACACCTTC

d_gene: TRBD1
j_gene: TRBJ1-4
v_gene: TRBV7-2
len: 14
abundance: .
CDR3aa: CASSPGQGWEKLFF
CDR3nt: TGTGCCAGCAGCCCCGGACAGGGTTGGGAAAAACTGTTTTTT

d_gene: TRBD2
j_gene: TRBJ2-7
v_gene: TRBV5-1
len: 15
abundance: .
CDR3aa: CASSPSGGLTYEQYF
CDR3nt: TGCGCCAGCAGCCCATCGGGGGGACTCACCTACGAGCAGTACTTC

d_gene: .
j_gene: TRBJ2-2
v_gene: TRBV27
len: 17
abundance: .
CDR3aa: CASSPNQGEGGTGELFF
CDR3nt: TGTGCCAGCAGTCCCAACCAGGGGGAGGGGGGCACCGGGGAGCTGTTTTTT

d_gene: TRBD1
j_gene: TRBJ2-7
v_gene: TRBV2
len: 14
abundance: .
CDR3aa: CASSAYRGRGEQYF
CDR3nt: TGTGCCAGCAGTGCCTACAGGGGGCGGGGAGAGCAGTACTTC

d_gene: .
j_gene: TRBJ2-7
v_gene: TRBV27
len: 12
abundance: .
CDR3aa: CASSRRGHEQYF
CDR3nt: TGTGCCAGCAGCAGAAGGGGACACGAGCAGTACTTC

d_gene: .
j_gene: TRBJ2-5
v_gene: TRBV5-1
len: 15
abundance: .
CDR3aa: CASSLAGGHGETQYF
CDR3nt: TGCGCCAGCAGCTTGGCCGGAGGTCACGGGGAGACCCAGTACTTC

d_gene: TRBD1
j_gene: TRBJ2-5
v_gene: TRBV2
len: 15
abundance: .
CDR3aa: CASRTGETYQETQYF
CDR3nt: TGTGCCAGCAGGACAGGGGAGACTTACCAAGAGACCCAGTACTTC

d_gene: .
j_gene: TRBJ1-1
v_gene: TRBV6-5
len: 12
abundance: .
CDR3aa: CASSYSELLHLF
CDR3nt: TGTGCCAGCAGTTACTCAGAACTGCTCCACCTCTTT

d_gene: TRBD2
j_gene: TRBJ2-1
v_gene: TRBV5-1
len: 14
abundance: .
CDR3aa: CASSLGLADNEQFF
CDR3nt: TGCGCCAGCAGCCTGGGGCTAGCGGACAATGAGCAGTTCTTC

d_gene: .
j_gene: TRBJ1-4
v_gene: TRBV10-3
len: 11
abundance: few
CDR3aa: CAIGGGEKLFF
CDR3nt: TGTGCCATTGGGGGGGGTGAAAAACTGTTTTTT

d_gene: .
j_gene: TRBJ2-1
v_gene: TRBV7-2
len: 16
abundance: .
CDR3aa: CASSLALPDPSNEQFF
CDR3nt: TGTGCCAGCAGCTTAGCCCTCCCCGACCCAAGCAATGAGCAGTTCTTC

d_gene: TRBD1
j_gene: TRBJ2-1
v_gene: TRBV7-3
len: 13
abundance: .
CDR3aa: CASSLDRGREQFF
CDR3nt: TGTGCCAGCAGCTTAGACAGGGGGCGGGAGCAGTTCTTC

d_gene: .
j_gene: TRBJ2-4
v_gene: TRBV11-2
len: 13
abundance: .
CDR3aa: CASSQTLYNIQYF
CDR3nt: TGTGCCAGCAGCCAAACGTTGTATAACATTCAGTACTTC

d_gene: TRBD2
j_gene: TRBJ2-1
v_gene: TRBV5-1
len: 16
abundance: .
CDR3aa: CASSLAGLAGANEQFF
CDR3nt: TGCGCCAGCAGCTTGGCCGGACTAGCGGGAGCCAATGAGCAGTTCTTC

d_gene: TRBD1
j_gene: TRBJ1-5
v_gene: TRBV7-6
len: 15
abundance: few
CDR3aa: CASSAGGEGNQPQHF
CDR3nt: TGTGCCAGCAGCGCAGGGGGCGAGGGCAATCAGCCCCAGCATTTT

d_gene: .
j_gene: TRBJ1-1
v_gene: TRBV10-2
len: 13
abundance: .
CDR3aa: CASSVRVRAEAFF
CDR3nt: TGCGCCAGCAGTGTGAGGGTACGCGCTGAAGCTTTCTTT

d_gene: .
j_gene: TRBJ1-5
v_gene: TRBV28
len: 12
abundance: few
CDR3aa: CASRVTEQPQHF
CDR3nt: TGTGCCAGCAGAGTGACAGAACAGCCCCAGCATTTT

d_gene: .
j_gene: TRBJ2-5
v_gene: TRBV11-2
len: 13
abundance: .
CDR3aa: CASSSASIETQYF
CDR3nt: TGTGCCAGCAGCTCAGCTAGCATTGAGACCCAGTACTTC

d_gene: TRBD2
j_gene: TRBJ2-7
v_gene: TRBV11-3
len: 14
abundance: .
CDR3aa: CASENSGSPYEQYF
CDR3nt: TGTGCCAGCGAGAACAGCGGGAGCCCCTACGAGCAGTACTTC

d_gene: TRBD2
j_gene: TRBJ2-2
v_gene: TRBV7-3
len: 17
abundance: once
CDR3aa: CASSLRPAGGNTGELFF
CDR3nt: TGTGCCAGCAGCTTAAGACCAGCGGGAGGGAACACCGGGGAGCTGTTTTTT

d_gene: TRBD1
j_gene: TRBJ2-5
v_gene: TRBV18
len: 15
abundance: .
CDR3aa: CASSRVRGQAETQYF
CDR3nt: TGTGCCAGCTCACGGGTCAGGGGGCAAGCAGAGACCCAGTACTTC

d_gene: .
j_gene: TRBJ1-1
v_gene: TRBV11-2
len: 13
abundance: .
CDR3aa: CASSFELNTEAFF
CDR3nt: TGTGCCAGCAGCTTCGAATTGAACACTGAAGCTTTCTTT

d_gene: .
j_gene: TRBJ2-5
v_gene: TRBV15
len: 15
abundance: few
CDR3aa: CATSRGFGDLETQYF
CDR3nt: TGTGCCACCAGCAGAGGTTTTGGCGATCTAGAGACCCAGTACTTC

d_gene: .
j_gene: TRBJ2-7
v_gene: TRBV2
len: 12
abundance: .
CDR3aa: CASSEIGYEQYF
CDR3nt: TGTGCCAGCAGTGAAATAGGCTACGAGCAGTACTTC

d_gene: .
j_gene: TRBJ2-3
v_gene: TRBV4-1
len: 16
abundance: .
CDR3aa: CASSQDGGLRTDTQYF
CDR3nt: TGCGCCAGCAGCCAAGATGGGGGGCTGAGGACAGATACGCAGTATTTT

d_gene: .
j_gene: TRBJ2-7
v_gene: TRBV2
len: 11
abundance: .
CDR3aa: CASRAGVEQYF
CDR3nt: TGTGCCAGCAGGGCCGGGGTCGAGCAGTACTTC

d_gene: TRBD1
j_gene: TRBJ1-2
v_gene: TRBV28
len: 13
abundance: .
CDR3aa: CASSSRQGIGYTF
CDR3nt: TGTGCCAGCAGTTCCCGACAGGGTATTGGCTACACCTTC

d_gene: .
j_gene: TRBJ1-1
v_gene: TRBV5-1
len: 15
abundance: .
CDR3aa: CASSSEGTRNTEAFF
CDR3nt: TGCGCCAGCAGCTCGGAAGGGACACGGAACACTGAAGCTTTCTTT

d_gene: .
j_gene: TRBJ2-2
v_gene: TRBV19
len: 14
abundance: once
CDR3aa: CASSSAANTGELFF
CDR3nt: TGTGCCAGTAGCTCAGCGGCGAACACCGGGGAGCTGTTTTTT